Listed below are T cell receptor beta chains from one sample, sequenced in a study of blood T cell repertoires in COVID-19. Sequenced by immunoSEQ multiplex PCR; TCRdb stores in-frame clones only, minus some. Found here are roughly 87,000 clones, about 83% of them singletons; the top ten hold roughly 25%. The sequenced sample was peripheral blood. The receptors stem from a human donor in a cohort sampled during active COVID-19. Both conserved end residues are trimmed from each CDR3. Fields, in order: J gene, V gene, CDR3 protein.

>TRBJ2-5|TRBV3-1/TRBV3-2
ASSRLLAQETQY
>TRBJ1-1|TRBV7-2
ASSPGRGWNTEAF
>TRBJ2-3|TRBV4-3
ASSLGTSSTDTQY
>TRBJ2-3|TRBV28
ASSLFSDTQY
>TRBJ2-2|TRBV9
ASSVGGAPRELF
>TRBJ2-4|TRBV24-1
ATSDSTGTGWNIQY
>TRBJ2-5|TRBV15
ATSPEGAETQY
>TRBJ1-1|TRBV5-5
ASSLSGTVNTEAF
>TRBJ2-1|TRBV18
ASSPPETGGFNEQF
>TRBJ1-5|TRBV6-5
ASSLFDRATQPQH
>TRBJ1-1|TRBV11-2
ASSTPFTQLNTEAF
>TRBJ1-1|TRBV18
ASSPGGVDTEAF
>TRBJ1-4|TRBV6-5
ASHRQGPNEKLF
>TRBJ1-5|TRBV28
ASSRPGGGQPQH
>TRBJ2-3|TRBV4-3
ASSPGGGRTDTQY
>TRBJ1-2|TRBV18
ASSPGQNTNYGYT
>TRBJ1-2|TRBV7-2
ASSLARQDYGYT